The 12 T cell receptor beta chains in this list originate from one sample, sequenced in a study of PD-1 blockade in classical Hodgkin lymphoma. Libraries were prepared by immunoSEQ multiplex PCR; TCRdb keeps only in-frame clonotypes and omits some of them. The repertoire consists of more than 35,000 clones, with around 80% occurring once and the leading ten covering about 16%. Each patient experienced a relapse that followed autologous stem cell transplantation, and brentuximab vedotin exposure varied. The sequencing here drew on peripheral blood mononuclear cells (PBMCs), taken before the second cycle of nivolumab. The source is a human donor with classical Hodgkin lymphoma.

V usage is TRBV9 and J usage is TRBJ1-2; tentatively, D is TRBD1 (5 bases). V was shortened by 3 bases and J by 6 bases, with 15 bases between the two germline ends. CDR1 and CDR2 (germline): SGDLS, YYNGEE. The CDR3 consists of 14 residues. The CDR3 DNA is TGTGCCAGCAGCGGCAGGGCGGAAACCAATGGCTACACCTTC. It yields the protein CASSGRAETNGYTF.

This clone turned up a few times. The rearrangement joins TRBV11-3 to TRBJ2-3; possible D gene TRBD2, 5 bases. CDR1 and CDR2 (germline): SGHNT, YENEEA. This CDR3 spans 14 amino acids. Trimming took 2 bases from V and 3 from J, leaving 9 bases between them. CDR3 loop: CASSLSGETDTQYF. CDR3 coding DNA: TGTGCCAGCAGCTTATCCGGGGAAACAGATACGCAGTATTTT.

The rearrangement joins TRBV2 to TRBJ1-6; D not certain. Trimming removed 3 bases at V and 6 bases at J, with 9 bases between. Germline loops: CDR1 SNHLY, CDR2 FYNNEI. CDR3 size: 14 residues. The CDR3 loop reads CASSDRRLNSPLHF. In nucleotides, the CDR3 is TGTGCCAGCAGTGACAGGAGACTTAATTCACCCCTCCACTTT.

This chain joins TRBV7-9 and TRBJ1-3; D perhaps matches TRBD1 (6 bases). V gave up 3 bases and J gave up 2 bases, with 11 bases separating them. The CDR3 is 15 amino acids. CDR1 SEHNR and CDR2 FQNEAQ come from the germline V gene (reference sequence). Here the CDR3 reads CASSFLSGAGNTIYF. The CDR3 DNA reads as TGTGCCAGCAGCTTCCTCTCAGGGGCTGGAAACACCATATATTTT.

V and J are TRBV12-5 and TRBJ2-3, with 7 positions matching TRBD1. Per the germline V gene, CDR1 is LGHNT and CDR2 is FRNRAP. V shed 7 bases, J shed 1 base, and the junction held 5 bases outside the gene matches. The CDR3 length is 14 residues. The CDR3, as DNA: TGTGCTAGTGTCCCCGGGACAGGCACAGATACGCAGTATTTT. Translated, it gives CASVPGTGTDTQYF.

The DNA of the CDR3 is TGTGCCAGCAGCTCCTACTTGAACACTGAAGCTTTCTTT. This codes for CASSSYLNTEAFF. J is TRBJ1-1 and V is TRBV7-2; D gene unclear. CDR3 length: 13 amino acids. The ends were cut back, 4 bases at V and 0 bases at J, with 6 bases in the middle. Germline CDR1 reads SGHTA; CDR2 reads FQGNSA.

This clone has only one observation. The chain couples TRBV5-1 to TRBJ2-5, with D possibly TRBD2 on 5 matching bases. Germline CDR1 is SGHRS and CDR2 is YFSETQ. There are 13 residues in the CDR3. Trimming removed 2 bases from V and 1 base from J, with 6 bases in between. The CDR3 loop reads CASSFGLQETQYF. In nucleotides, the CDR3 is TGCGCCAGCAGCTTTGGACTCCAAGAGACCCAGTACTTC.

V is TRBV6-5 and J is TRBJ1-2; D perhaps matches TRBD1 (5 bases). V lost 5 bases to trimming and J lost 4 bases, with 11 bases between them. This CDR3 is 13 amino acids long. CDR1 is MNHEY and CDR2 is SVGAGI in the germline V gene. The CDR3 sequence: CASSRTPSYGYTF. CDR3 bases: TGTGCCAGCAGTCGGACACCTTCCTATGGCTACACCTTC.

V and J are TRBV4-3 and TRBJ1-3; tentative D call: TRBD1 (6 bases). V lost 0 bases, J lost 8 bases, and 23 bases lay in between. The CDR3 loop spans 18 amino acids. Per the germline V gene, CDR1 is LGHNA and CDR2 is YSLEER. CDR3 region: CASSQERIVQGNRDTIYF. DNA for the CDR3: TGCGCCAGCAGCCAAGAAAGGATCGTTCAGGGGAATAGGGACACCATATATTTT.

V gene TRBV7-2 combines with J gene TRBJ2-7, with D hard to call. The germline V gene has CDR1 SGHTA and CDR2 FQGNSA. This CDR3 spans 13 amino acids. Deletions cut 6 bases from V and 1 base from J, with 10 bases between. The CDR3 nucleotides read TGTGCCAGCAGTCGTACAGCGTCCTACGAGCAGTACTTC. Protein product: CASSRTASYEQYF.

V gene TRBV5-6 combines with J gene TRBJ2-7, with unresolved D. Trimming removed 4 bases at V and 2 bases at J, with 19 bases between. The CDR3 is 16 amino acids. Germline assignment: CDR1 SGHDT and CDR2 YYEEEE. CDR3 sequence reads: CASSPDLGTAPYEQYF. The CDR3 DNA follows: TGTGCCAGCAGCCCGGATTTAGGCACGGCGCCCTACGAGCAGTACTTC.

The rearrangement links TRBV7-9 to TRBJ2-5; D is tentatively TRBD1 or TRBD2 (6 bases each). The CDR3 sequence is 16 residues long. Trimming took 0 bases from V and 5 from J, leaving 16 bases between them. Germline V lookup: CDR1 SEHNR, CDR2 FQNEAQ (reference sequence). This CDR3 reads CASSLARRGRGETQYF. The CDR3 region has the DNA TGTGCCAGCAGCTTAGCGCGCCGGGGGCGCGGGGAGACCCAGTACTTC. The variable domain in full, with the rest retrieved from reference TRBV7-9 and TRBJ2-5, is DTGVSQNPRHKITKRGQNVTFRCDPISEHNRLYWYRQTLGQGPEFLTYFQNEAQLEKSRLLSDRFSAERPKGSFSTLEIQRTEQGDSAMYLCASSLARRGRGETQYFGPGTRLLVL.